A selection of T cell receptor beta chains follows, all from one sample in a study of CD8 T cell repertoires and HIV-1 epitope variants. TCRdb's table, derived via immunoSEQ multiplex PCR, lists solely in-frame clones and lacks some. Altogether roughly 100,000 clones are present, roughly 80% being singletons, with the ten largest covering around 25%. The sequenced sample was uncultured baseline CD8+ T cells from peripheral blood mononuclear cells (PBMCs). The receptors come from a male donor with HIV. CDR3s leave out the opening cysteine and the closing phenylalanine or tryptophan.

J,V,CDR3
TRBJ2-7,TRBV6-4,ASSDSRGEQY
TRBJ1-3,TRBV5-1,ASSLRGTPSGNTIY
TRBJ2-1,TRBV6-6,ASSYGGRWDEQF
TRBJ2-3,TRBV28,ASTSPGLKDTQY
TRBJ1-4,TRBV10-3,AFWVGPRIEKLF
TRBJ1-2,TRBV28,ASSHLQGANYGYT
TRBJ1-4,TRBV6-1,ASSEAPGPTNEKLF
TRBJ1-1,TRBV30,AWMRQGNTEAF
TRBJ1-4,TRBV28,ASRFSRGGTNEKLF
TRBJ2-3,TRBV27,ASSLLGGPDTQY
TRBJ2-3,TRBV9,ASSVDPLTSGSPLSTDTQY
TRBJ2-2,TRBV27,ASRFQGAPEGELF
TRBJ2-6,TRBV28,ASSLARAGANVLT
TRBJ1-1,TRBV6-4,ASSGELGTEAF
TRBJ2-1,TRBV5-4,ASSLLALGNNEQF
TRBJ2-5,TRBV2,ASSDGTMGETQY